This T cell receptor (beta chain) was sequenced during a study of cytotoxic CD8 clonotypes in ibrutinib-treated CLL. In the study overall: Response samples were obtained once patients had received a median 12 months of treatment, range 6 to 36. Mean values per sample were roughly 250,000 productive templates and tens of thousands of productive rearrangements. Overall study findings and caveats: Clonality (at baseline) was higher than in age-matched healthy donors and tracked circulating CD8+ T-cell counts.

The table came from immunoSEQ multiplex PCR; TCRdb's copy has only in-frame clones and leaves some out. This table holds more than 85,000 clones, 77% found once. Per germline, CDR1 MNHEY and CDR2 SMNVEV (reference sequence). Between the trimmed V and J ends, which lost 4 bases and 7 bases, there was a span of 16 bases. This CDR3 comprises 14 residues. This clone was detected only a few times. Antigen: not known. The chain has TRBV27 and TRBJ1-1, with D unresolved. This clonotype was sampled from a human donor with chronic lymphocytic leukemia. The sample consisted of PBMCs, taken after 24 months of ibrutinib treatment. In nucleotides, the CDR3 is TGTGCCAGCAGTTACCTCTCCACCCGGGGTGAAGCTTTCTTT. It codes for CASSYLSTRGEAFF.